This T cell receptor (beta chain) emerged from a study of breast tumors, draining lymph nodes, adjacent tissues. With 7 bases removed from V and 8 bases from J, the gap between germline ends came to 21 bases. The CDR3 is 15 residues long. Germline V gene lookup returns CDR1 MNHNS and CDR2 SASEGT. MiXCR, applied by TCRdb to the multiplex PCR reads, yields one record per CDR3 protein. The sample yields some 65,000 distinct CDR3 sequences, around 43% seen once. The chain uses TRBV6-1 and TRBJ2-1; D gene uncertain. Material for sequencing was breast tumor tissue. The sequence was collected from a female donor with breast cancer. Some clones in this sample may be carry-over from other donors' samples. The CDR3 DNA follows: TGTGCCAGCACCCCGTCTTTGCCAGGTGGAGATGAGCAGTTCTTC. This codes for CASTPSLPGGDEQFF.